Shown below are 4 T cell receptor beta chains from a single sample sequenced in a study of blood T cells in healthy people across ages (dated by TCRdb to about 2015). Library preparation employed 5' RACE. TCRdb names Illumina HiSeq 2500 as the instrument used. A second roughly 7 to 12 cycle PCR used a sample-barcoded 5' primer and a J-beta primer mix. TCRdb itself trimmed the public reads at Q25 with fastp, ran MiXCR and retained productive beta chains. Here each entry gathers all rows of one CDR3 protein and keeps the most common genes and DNA. The sample table records 800,000 or so distinct CDR3 sequences; about 42% of these occur just once. The ten biggest clones cover 15% to 20% of the sample. Source material: blood. The receptors originated from an elderly man in good health.

This clonotype was picked up many times. The chain links TRBV29-1 to TRBJ2-7; the match to TRBD1 covers 9 bases. From germline, CDR1 is SQVTM and CDR2 ANQGSEA. V trimming: 7 bases; J trimming: 5 bases; junction bases outside the gene matches: 6. The CDR3 runs 12 residues. The CDR3 protein is CSAGTGRNEQYF. CDR3 nucleotide sequence: TGCAGCGCCGGGACAGGGAGGAACGAGCAGTACTTC.

V and J are TRBV12-3 or TRBV12-4 and TRBJ1-2; tentative D call: TRBD1 (5 bases). Trimming pared 4 bases from V and 7 bases from J, leaving 10 bases between. The CDR3 extends over 12 amino acids. The CDR3 here is CASSSAGSGYTF. Written as DNA, the CDR3 is TGTGCCAGCAGTTCAGCAGGGAGTGGCTACACCTTC.

This chain joins TRBV20-1 and TRBJ1-2, with a weak D call TRBD1 (5 bases). This CDR3 spans 11 amino acids. Trimming removed 6 bases at V and 8 bases at J, with 13 bases between. Germline V lookup: CDR1 DFQATT, CDR2 SNEGSKA (reference sequence). The CDR3 DNA is TGCAGTGCGAGTGACAGATCCGGCTACACCTTC. It translates to CSASDRSGYTF.

This clonotype has more than one count but fewer than ten. At one boundary the junction diverges from the germline segment, which might be a read error. The chain has TRBV7-3 and TRBJ2-3; possible D gene TRBD1, 6 bases. Germline V gene data show CDR1 as SGHTA and CDR2 as FQGTGA. The length of the CDR3 is 15 residues. The DNA for the CDR3 is TGTGCCAGCAGCGTAACTTCAGGGGTTTTGGATACGCAGTATTTT. Protein sequence: CASSVTSGVLDTQYF. The full variable domain, with the rest looked up from reference TRBV7-3 and TRBJ2-3, is GAGVSQTPSNKVTEKGKYVELRCDPISGHTALYWYRQSLGQGPEFLIYFQGTGAADDSGLPNDRFFAVRPEGSVSTLKIQRTERGDSAVYLCASSVTSGVLDTQYFGPGTRLTVL.